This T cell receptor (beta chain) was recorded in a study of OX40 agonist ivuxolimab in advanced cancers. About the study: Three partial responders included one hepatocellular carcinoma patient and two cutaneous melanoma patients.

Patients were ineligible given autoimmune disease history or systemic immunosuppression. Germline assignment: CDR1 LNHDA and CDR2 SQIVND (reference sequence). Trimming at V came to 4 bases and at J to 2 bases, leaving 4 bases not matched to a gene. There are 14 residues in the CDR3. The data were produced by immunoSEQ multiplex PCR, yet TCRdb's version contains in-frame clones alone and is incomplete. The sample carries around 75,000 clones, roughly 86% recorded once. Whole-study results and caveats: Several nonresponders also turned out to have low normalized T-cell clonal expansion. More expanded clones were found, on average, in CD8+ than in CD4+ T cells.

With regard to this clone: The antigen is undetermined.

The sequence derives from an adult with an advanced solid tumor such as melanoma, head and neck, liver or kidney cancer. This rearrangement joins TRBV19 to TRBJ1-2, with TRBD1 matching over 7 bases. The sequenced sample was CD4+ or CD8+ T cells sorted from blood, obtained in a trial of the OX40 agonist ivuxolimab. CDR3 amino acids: CASSRQGGNYGYTF. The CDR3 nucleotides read TGTGCCAGTAGTAGACAGGGAGGAAACTATGGCTACACCTTC.